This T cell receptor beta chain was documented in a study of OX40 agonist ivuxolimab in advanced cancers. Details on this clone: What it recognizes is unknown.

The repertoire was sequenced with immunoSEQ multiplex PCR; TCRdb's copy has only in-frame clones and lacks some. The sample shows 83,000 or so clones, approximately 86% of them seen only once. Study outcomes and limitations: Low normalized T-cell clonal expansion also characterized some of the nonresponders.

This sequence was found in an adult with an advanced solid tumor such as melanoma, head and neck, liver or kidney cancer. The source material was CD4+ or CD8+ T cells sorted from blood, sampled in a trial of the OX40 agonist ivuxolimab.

This chain's CDR3 is CASSELRSRGRVYNEQFF. CDR3 nucleotides: TGTGCCAGCAGTGAATTACGATCTCGCGGGAGGGTCTACAATGAGCAGTTCTTC. The rearrangement links TRBV25-1 to TRBJ2-1, with 9 bases aligning to TRBD2. Germline values: CDR1 MGHDK, CDR2 SYGVNS. This CDR3 is 18 amino acids long. The trim removed 1 base at V and 3 bases at J, leaving 10 bases unmatched.